The clone carrying this T cell receptor (beta chain) has a single count. The CDR3 totals 15 residues. CDR1 and CDR2 from the germline V gene are ENHRY and SYGVKD. The V and J ends lost 5 bases and 8 bases, in that order; junction bases with no gene match: 8. Clones were sequenced by immunoSEQ multiplex PCR, and TCRdb holds only the in-frame ones, with some missing. The sample shows 85,000 to 100,000 clones, approximately 96% of them seen only once. This record comes from a study of technical replicates of blood from a handful of donors. The sequence derives from a human donor in good health. This sequence joins TRBV10-3 and TRBJ2-1; 11 positions match TRBD2. Sequencing was performed on T cells isolated from PBMCs. The chain's CDR3 is CAISTGTSGSHEQFF. The CDR3 nucleotides read TGTGCCATCAGTACCGGGACTAGCGGTTCCCATGAGCAGTTCTTC.